This TCR beta chain was profiled in a study of T cells in Graves' hyperthyroidism and ophthalmopathy. Study background: Staff took peripheral blood when the initial diagnosis was made, before any treatment began.

V lost 4 bases and J lost 10; bases outside the gene matches: 3. Germline V gives CDR1 SNHLY, CDR2 FYNNEI. This CDR3 is built from 13 residues. Findings and caveats of the study: Ophthalmopathy got predicted by the model a median about six months before its onset.

Amplified TCR beta CDR3 regions derived from RNA transcripts. During a first-round RT-PCR of the TCR CDR3, the HTBI primer set was used. MiXCR, run by TCRdb on the multiplex PCR reads, gives a single entry per CDR3 protein. Altogether approximately 360,000 distinct CDR3 sequences are present, just under 25% being singletons, with the ten largest covering less than 85%. In the case of this clonotype: Its antigen remains unknown.

The chain carries TRBV2 and TRBJ2-1; 11 bases agree with TRBD2. The receptor was isolated from a man aged 45-60 years with Graves' hyperthyroidism. The sample comprised blood. CDR3: CASSGLAGYEQFF. The CDR3 DNA reads as TGTGCCAGCAGTGGACTAGCGGGATACGAGCAGTTCTTC.